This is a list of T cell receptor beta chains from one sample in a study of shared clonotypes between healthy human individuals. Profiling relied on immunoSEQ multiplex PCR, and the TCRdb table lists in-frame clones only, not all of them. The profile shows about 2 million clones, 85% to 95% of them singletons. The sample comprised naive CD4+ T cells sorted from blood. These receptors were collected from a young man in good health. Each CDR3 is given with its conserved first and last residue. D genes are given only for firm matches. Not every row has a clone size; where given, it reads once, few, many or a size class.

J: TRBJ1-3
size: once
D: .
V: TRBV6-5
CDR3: CASSYQGPSSGNTIYF
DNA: TGTGCCAGCAGTTACCAAGGACCCAGCTCTGGAAACACCATATATTTT

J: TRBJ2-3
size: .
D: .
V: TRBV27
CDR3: CASRRGPATDTQYF
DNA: TGTGCCTCCAGGCGGGGGCCGGCAACAGATACGCAGTATTTT

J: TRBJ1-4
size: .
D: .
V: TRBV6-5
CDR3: CASSYGTREKLFF
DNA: TGTGCCAGCAGTTACGGAACTAGAGAAAAACTGTTTTTT

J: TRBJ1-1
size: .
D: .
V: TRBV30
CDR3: CAWIGGLITEAFF
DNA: TGTGCCTGGATCGGGGGACTGATCACTGAAGCTTTCTTT

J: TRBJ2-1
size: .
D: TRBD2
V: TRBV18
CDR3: CASSPPGLAGSNEQFF
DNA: TGTGCCAGCTCACCACCTGGACTAGCGGGATCAAATGAGCAGTTCTTC

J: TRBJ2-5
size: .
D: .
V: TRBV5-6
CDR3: CASSLNTQETQYF
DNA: TGTGCCAGCAGCTTGAACACGCAAGAGACCCAGTACTTC

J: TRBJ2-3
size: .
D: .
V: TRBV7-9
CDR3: CASSLVFTDTQYF
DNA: TGTGCCAGCAGCTTAGTATTTACAGATACGCAGTATTTT

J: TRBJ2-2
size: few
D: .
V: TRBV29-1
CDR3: CSVDKGNTGELFF
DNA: TGCAGCGTTGATAAGGGGAACACCGGGGAGCTGTTTTTT

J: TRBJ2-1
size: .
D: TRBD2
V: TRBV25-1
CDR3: CASSESGGSYNEQFF
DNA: TGTGCCAGCAGTGAATCCGGGGGGTCCTACAATGAGCAGTTCTTC

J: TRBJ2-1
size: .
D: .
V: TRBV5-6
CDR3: CASSPGLYNEQFF
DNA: TGTGCCAGCAGCCCTGGACTCTACAATGAGCAGTTCTTC

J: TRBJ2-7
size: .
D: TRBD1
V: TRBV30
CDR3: CAWSVQGAGEQYF
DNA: TGTGCCTGGAGTGTACAGGGGGCGGGTGAGCAGTACTTC

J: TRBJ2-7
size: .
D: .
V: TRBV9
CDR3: CASSVGSGRYEQYF
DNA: TGTGCCAGCAGCGTGGGTAGCGGACGCTACGAGCAGTACTTC

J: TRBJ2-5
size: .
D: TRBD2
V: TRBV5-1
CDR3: CASSLGTSGVYQETQYF
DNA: TGCGCCAGCAGCTTGGGAACTAGCGGAGTGTACCAAGAGACCCAGTACTTC

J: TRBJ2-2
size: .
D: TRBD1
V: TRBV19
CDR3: CASSVAGTGVSGELFF
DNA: TGTGCCAGTAGTGTCGCCGGGACAGGGGTGTCCGGGGAGCTGTTTTTT

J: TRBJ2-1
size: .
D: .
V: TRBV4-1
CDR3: CASSQVVRFTHNEQFF
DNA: TGCGCCAGCAGCCAAGTGGTCCGATTTACCCACAATGAGCAGTTCTTC

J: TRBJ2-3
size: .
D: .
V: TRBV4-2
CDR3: CASSQGRGGNTDTQYF
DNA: TGTGCCAGCAGCCAAGGACGGGGCGGGAACACAGATACGCAGTATTTT

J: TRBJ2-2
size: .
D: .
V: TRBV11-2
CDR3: CASRGQSNTGELFF
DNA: TGTGCCAGCAGAGGACAGTCGAACACCGGGGAGCTGTTTTTT

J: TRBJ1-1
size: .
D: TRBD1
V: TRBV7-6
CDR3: CASSLDEGANTEAFF
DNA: TGTGCCAGCAGCTTAGATGAGGGGGCGAACACTGAAGCTTTCTTT

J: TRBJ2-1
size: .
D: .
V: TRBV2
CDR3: CASSGTSYNEQFF
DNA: TGTGCCAGCAGTGGAACGAGCTACAATGAGCAGTTCTTC

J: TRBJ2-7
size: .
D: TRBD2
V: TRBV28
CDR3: CASSLWGGNSYEQYF
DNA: TGTGCCAGCAGTTTATGGGGGGGGAACTCCTACGAGCAGTACTTC

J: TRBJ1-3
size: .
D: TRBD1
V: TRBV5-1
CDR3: CASSLAGQGAGNTIYF
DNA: TGCGCCAGCAGCTTGGCGGGACAGGGGGCTGGAAACACCATATATTTT

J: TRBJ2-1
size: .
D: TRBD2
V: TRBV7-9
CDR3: CASSPRGAGVYNEQFF
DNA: TGTGCCAGCAGCCCCCGCGGAGCGGGAGTCTACAATGAGCAGTTCTTC

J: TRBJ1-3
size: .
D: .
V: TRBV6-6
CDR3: CASMEGGNTIYF
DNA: TGTGCCAGCATGGAGGGAGGAAACACCATATATTTT

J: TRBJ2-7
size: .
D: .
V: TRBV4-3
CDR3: CASSFYGTYEQYF
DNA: TGCGCCAGCAGCTTTTACGGGACCTACGAGCAGTACTTC

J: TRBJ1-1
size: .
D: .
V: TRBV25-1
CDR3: CASSERLNTEAFF
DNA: TGTGCCAGCAGTGAAAGGTTGAACACTGAAGCTTTCTTT

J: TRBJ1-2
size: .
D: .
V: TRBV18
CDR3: CASSPASTGSNYGYTF
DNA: TGTGCCAGCTCACCAGCTAGCACGGGCAGTAACTATGGCTACACCTTC

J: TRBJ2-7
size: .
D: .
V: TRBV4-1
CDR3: CASSQPASGEQYF
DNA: TGCGCCAGCAGCCAGCCCGCTAGTGGGGAGCAGTACTTC

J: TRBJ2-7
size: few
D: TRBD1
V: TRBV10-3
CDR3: CAISPRDRGEQYF
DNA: TGTGCCATCAGTCCTCGGGACAGGGGCGAGCAGTACTTC

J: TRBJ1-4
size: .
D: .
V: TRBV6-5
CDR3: CASTRRENEKLFF
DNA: TGTGCCAGCACGCGGCGGGAGAATGAAAAACTGTTTTTT

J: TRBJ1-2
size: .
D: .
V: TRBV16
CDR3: CASSQKTVGNYGYTF
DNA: TGTGCCAGCAGCCAAAAGACAGTCGGAAACTATGGCTACACCTTC

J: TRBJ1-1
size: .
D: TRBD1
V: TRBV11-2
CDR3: CASSLDYRGPRNTEAFF
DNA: TGTGCCAGCAGCTTAGACTACAGGGGGCCGCGGAACACTGAAGCTTTCTTT

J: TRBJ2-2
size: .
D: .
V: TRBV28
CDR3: CASSLRQLSAGELFF
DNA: TGTGCCAGCAGTTTGCGGCAGCTAAGCGCCGGGGAGCTGTTTTTT

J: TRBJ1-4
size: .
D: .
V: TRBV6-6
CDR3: CASSFQQGFGEKLFF
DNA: TGTGCCAGCAGTTTCCAACAGGGTTTCGGGGAAAAACTGTTTTTT

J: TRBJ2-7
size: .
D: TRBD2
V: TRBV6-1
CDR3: CASSRTSGGTYEQYF
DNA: TGTGCCAGCAGTCGGACTAGCGGGGGAACCTACGAGCAGTACTTC

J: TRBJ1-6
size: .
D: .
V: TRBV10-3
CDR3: CAISRTAENSPLHF
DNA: TGTGCCATCAGCCGCACTGCAGAGAATTCACCCCTCCACTTT

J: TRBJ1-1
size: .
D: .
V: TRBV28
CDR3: CASSYRASEAFF
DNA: TGTGCCAGCAGTTATAGGGCCTCTGAAGCTTTCTTT

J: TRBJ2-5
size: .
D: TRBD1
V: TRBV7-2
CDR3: CASSLQGVETQYF
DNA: TGTGCCAGCAGCCTCCAGGGGGTCGAGACCCAGTACTTC

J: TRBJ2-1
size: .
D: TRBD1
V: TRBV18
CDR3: CASSIQGAKSYNEQFF
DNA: TGTGCCAGCTCAATACAGGGGGCCAAATCCTACAATGAGCAGTTCTTC

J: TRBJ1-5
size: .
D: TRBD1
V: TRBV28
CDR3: CASSKGQGTSNQPQHF
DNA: TGTGCCAGCAGTAAAGGACAGGGTACGAGCAATCAGCCCCAGCATTTT

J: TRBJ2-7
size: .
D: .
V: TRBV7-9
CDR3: CASSFAESSYEQYF
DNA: TGTGCCAGCAGCTTCGCGGAAAGCTCCTACGAGCAGTACTTC

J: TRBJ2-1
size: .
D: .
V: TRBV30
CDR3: CAWSGYSHGYNEQFF
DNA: TGTGCCTGGAGTGGGTACTCCCATGGCTACAATGAGCAGTTCTTC

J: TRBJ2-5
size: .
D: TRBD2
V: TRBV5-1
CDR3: CASSSGGNQETQYF
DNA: TGCGCCAGCAGCTCGGGGGGTAACCAAGAGACCCAGTACTTC

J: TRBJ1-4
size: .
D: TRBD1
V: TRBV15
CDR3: CATSRAGQGAEKLFF
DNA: TGTGCCACCAGCAGAGCAGGACAGGGGGCGGAAAAACTGTTTTTT

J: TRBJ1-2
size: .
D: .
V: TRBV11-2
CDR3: CASSLLNYGYTF
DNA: TGTGCCAGCAGCTTACTTAACTATGGCTACACCTTC

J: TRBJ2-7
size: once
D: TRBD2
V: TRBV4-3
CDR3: CASSQDGSGGTYEQYF
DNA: TGCGCCAGCAGCCAAGATGGTAGCGGGGGAACCTACGAGCAGTACTTC

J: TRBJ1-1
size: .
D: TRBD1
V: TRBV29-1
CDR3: CSVGDRANTEAFF
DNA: TGCAGCGTTGGGGACAGAGCAAACACTGAAGCTTTCTTT

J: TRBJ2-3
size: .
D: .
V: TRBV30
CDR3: CAWSRGITDTQYF
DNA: TGTGCCTGGAGTCGCGGTATCACAGATACGCAGTATTTT

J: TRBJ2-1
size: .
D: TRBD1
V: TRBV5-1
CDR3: CASSIGTADNEQFF
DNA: TGCGCCAGCAGCATTGGGACAGCCGACAATGAGCAGTTCTTC

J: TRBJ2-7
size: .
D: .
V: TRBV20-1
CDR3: CSASDAIGQYF
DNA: TGCAGTGCTAGTGACGCGATTGGGCAGTACTTC

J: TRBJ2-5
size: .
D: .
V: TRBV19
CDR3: CASSGDWETQYF
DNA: TGTGCCAGTTCAGGGGATTGGGAGACCCAGTACTTC

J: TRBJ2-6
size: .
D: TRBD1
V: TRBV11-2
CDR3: CASSRQGASGANVLTF
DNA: TGTGCCAGCAGTCGACAGGGCGCCTCTGGGGCCAACGTCCTGACTTTC